These T cell receptor beta chains were read from a single sample in a study of cytomegalovirus exposure and HLA in healthy donors. Clones were sequenced by immunoSEQ multiplex PCR, and TCRdb holds only the in-frame ones, with some missing. This sample contains around 200,000 clones. The specimen sequenced was PBMCs. Receptors originate from a girl under 10 years old in good health and CMV-seropositive. Both conserved end residues are part of each CDR3. D genes are given only for firm matches.

>TRBV19|TRBJ2-7|TRBD2|17
CASSSTSGRAAVYEQYF
TGTGCCAGTAGCTCGACTAGCGGGAGGGCCGCAGTTTACGAGCAGTACTTC
>TRBV4-2|TRBJ2-7|TRBD2|18
CASSQGWMGLADSYEQYF
TGTGCCAGCAGCCAAGGCTGGATGGGGCTAGCGGATTCCTACGAGCAGTACTTC
>TRBV28|TRBJ1-4|NA|14
CASSLLQGHEKLFF
TGTGCCAGCAGTTTATTACAGGGACATGAAAAACTGTTTTTT
>TRBV11-1|TRBJ2-1|NA|14
CASSQRGSYNEQFF
TGTGCCAGCAGCCAGAGAGGGAGCTACAATGAGCAGTTCTTC
>TRBV5-4|TRBJ2-3|TRBD2|18
CASSLEATSGTSTDTQYF
TGTGCCAGCAGCTTGGAGGCGACTAGCGGAACTAGCACAGATACGCAGTATTTT
>TRBV4-2|TRBJ2-7|TRBD2|14
CASSQGSGRDEQYF
TGTGCCAGCAGCCAAGGTAGCGGGAGGGACGAGCAGTACTTC
>TRBV28|TRBJ2-3|NA|12
CASSSATDTQYF
TGTGCCAGCTCGAGCGCCACAGATACGCAGTATTTT
>TRBV28|TRBJ1-1|TRBD1|17
CASSVGTGGAMNTEAFF
TGTGCCAGCAGCGTAGGAACAGGGGGCGCCATGAACACTGAAGCTTTCTTT
>TRBV30|TRBJ1-5|NA|14
CAWSVGQGPFPQHF
TGTGCCTGGAGTGTCGGGCAGGGGCCCTTCCCCCAGCATTTT
>TRBV11-2|TRBJ1-4|NA|14
CASSHRHANEKLFF
TGTGCCAGCAGCCACAGACACGCTAATGAAAAACTGTTTTTT
>TRBV7-2|TRBJ2-5|TRBD2|16
CASSLVGLAGAETQYF
TGTGCCAGCAGCTTAGTGGGACTAGCGGGAGCTGAGACCCAGTACTTC
>TRBV28|TRBJ2-7|NA|15
CASRAGQILSYEQYF
TGTGCCAGCAGGGCGGGACAGATACTCTCCTACGAGCAGTACTTC
>TRBV28|TRBJ1-3|NA|16
CASSLEPGSSGNTIYF
TGTGCCAGCAGTTTAGAACCGGGAAGCTCTGGAAACACCATATATTTT
>TRBV2|TRBJ1-1|NA|14
CASSVGGRMTEAFF
TGTGCCAGCAGTGTCGGGGGGCGCATGACTGAAGCTTTCTTT
>TRBV2|TRBJ1-5|NA|16
CASRDIRVSGNQPQHF
TGTGCCAGCAGAGACATCAGGGTGTCAGGCAATCAGCCCCAGCATTTT
>TRBV20-1|TRBJ2-7|TRBD2|11
CSASTSGNRDF
TGCAGTGCTAGTACTAGCGGCAATCGCGACTTC
>TRBV5-1|TRBJ2-7|NA|11
CASSPCYEQYF
TGCGCCAGCAGCCCATGCTACGAGCAGTACTTC
>TRBV19|TRBJ2-1|TRBD2|16
CASAKALAGGYNEQFF
TGTGCCAGCGCTAAGGCCCTAGCGGGAGGGTACAATGAGCAGTTCTTC
>TRBV2|TRBJ2-3|TRBD2|14
CASNLAGGPDTQYF
TGTGCCAGCAATCTCGCGGGAGGGCCAGATACGCAGTATTTT
>TRBV2|TRBJ2-1|TRBD2|13
CASSPLAPPPPFF
TGTGCCAGCAGCCCACTAGCGCCGCCTCCCCCGTTCTTC
>TRBV28|TRBJ2-1|TRBD1|15
CASSYRGQAYNEQFF
TGTGCCAGCAGTTACAGGGGGCAAGCCTACAATGAGCAGTTCTTC
>TRBV5-1|TRBJ2-3|NA|12
CASRIQTDTQYF
TGCGCCAGCAGAATACAGACAGATACGCAGTATTTT
>TRBV11-2|TRBJ1-2|TRBD1|15
CASSLGQGEFYGYTF
TGTGCCAGCAGCTTAGGACAGGGCGAATTCTATGGCTACACCTTC
>TRBV5-4|TRBJ2-6|NA|15
CASSLQEPGANVLTF
TGTGCCAGCAGCTTGCAAGAGCCCGGGGCCAACGTCCTGACTTTC
>TRBV7-2|TRBJ2-2|TRBD1|17
CASSPFRTGLNTGELFF
TGTGCCAGCAGCCCCTTCAGGACAGGGCTCAACACCGGGGAGCTGTTTTTT
>TRBV27|TRBJ1-2|NA|16
CASSATRVSPSYGYTF
TGTGCCAGCAGCGCCACTAGGGTGAGCCCCTCCTATGGCTACACCTTC
>TRBV19|TRBJ2-1|TRBD2|18
CASSIGSGSSGRYNEQFF
TGTGCCAGTAGTATAGGGTCGGGGTCTAGCGGAAGATACAATGAGCAGTTCTTC
>TRBV11-2|TRBJ2-7|TRBD1|15
CASSPKQGTSYEQYF
TGTGCCAGCAGCCCAAAACAGGGGACATCCTACGAGCAGTACTTC
>TRBV27|TRBJ2-7|NA|13
CASSWRRAYEQYF
TGTGCCAGCAGTTGGCGGAGAGCATACGAGCAGTACTTC
>TRBV28|TRBJ2-3|TRBD2|15
CASSFLAGNTDTQYF
TGTGCCAGCAGTTTCCTAGCGGGTAACACAGATACGCAGTATTTT
>TRBV6-5|TRBJ2-7|TRBD1|14
CASRTQGASYEQYF
TGTGCCAGCAGGACACAGGGGGCCTCCTACGAGCAGTACTTC
>TRBV11-2|TRBJ2-1|NA|15
CASSRQGGGGNEQFF
TGTGCCAGCAGCCGACAGGGAGGAGGGGGCAATGAGCAGTTCTTC